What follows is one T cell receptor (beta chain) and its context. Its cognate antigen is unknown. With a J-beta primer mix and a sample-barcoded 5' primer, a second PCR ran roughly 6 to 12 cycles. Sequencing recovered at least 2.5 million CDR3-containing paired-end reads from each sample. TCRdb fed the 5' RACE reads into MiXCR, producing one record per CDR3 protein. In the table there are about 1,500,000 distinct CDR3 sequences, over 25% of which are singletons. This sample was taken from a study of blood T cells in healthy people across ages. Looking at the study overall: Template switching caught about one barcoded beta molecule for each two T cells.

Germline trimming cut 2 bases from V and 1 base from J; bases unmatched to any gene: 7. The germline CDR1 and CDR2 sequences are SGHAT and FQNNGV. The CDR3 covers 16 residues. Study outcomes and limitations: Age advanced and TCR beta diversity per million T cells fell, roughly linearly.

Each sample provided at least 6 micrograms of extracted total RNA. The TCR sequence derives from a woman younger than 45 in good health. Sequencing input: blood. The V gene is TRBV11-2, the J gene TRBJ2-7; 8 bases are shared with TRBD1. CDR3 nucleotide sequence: TGTGCCAGCAGCTTAAGCCAGGGGGCTCCATCCTACGAGCAGTACTTC. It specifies CASSLSQGAPSYEQYF.